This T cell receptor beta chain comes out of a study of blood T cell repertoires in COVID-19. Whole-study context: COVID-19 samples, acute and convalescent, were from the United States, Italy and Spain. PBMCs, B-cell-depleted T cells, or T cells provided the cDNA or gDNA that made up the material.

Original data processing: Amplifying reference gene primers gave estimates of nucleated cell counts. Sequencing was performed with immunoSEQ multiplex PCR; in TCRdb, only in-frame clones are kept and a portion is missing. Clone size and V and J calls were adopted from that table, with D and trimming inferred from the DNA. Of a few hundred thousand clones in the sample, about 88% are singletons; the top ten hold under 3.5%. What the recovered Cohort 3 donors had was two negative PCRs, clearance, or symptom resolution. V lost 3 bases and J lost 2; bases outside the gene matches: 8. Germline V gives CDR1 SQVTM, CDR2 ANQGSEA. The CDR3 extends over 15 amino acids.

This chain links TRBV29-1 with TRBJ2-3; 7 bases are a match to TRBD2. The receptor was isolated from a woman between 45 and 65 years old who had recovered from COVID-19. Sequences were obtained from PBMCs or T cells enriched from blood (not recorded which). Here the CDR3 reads CSVDGASGNTDTQYF. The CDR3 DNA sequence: TGCAGCGTTGATGGGGCTAGCGGAAACACAGATACGCAGTATTTT.